These 3 T cell receptor beta chains share one sample of origin, sequenced in a study of T cell repertoires in cytomegalovirus infection. TCRdb independently ran MiXCR on the reads; one entry per CDR3 protein. The sample has around 530,000 distinct CDR3 sequences, about 25% seen once. Sequenced input: PBMCs. The origin of the receptors is a human donor in good health (CMV status not recorded). Some clones in this sample may be carry-over from other donors' samples.

This clonotype was counted a few times. The rearrangement links TRBV7-6 to TRBJ2-7, with 10 positions matching TRBD1. The length of the CDR3 is 15 residues. With V trimmed by 5 bases and J by 2 bases, 6 bases remained unmatched. Germline lookup yields CDR1 SGHVS and CDR2 FNYEAQ. Written as DNA, the CDR3 is TGTGCCAGCAGCCCCGGGACAGGGGTGACCTACGAGCAGTACTTC. Encoded protein: CASSPGTGVTYEQYF.

This clonotype was counted many times. CDR3 sequence reads: CASSEPPYNEQFF. As DNA, the CDR3 is TGTGCCAGCAGTGAACCTCCCTACAATGAGCAGTTCTTC. V usage is TRBV6-1 and J usage is TRBJ2-1; D not resolved. CDR3 length equals 13 residues. The germline V gene encodes CDR1 MNHNS and CDR2 SASEGT. The V end lost 2 bases, the J end lost 2 bases, and 4 bases lay between the germline ends.

J is TRBJ2-2 and V is TRBV5-1; unclear D gene. Deletions cut 0 bases from V and 1 base from J, with 10 bases between. Looked up from germline, CDR1 is SGHRS and CDR2 is YFSETQ. The CDR3 totals 16 residues. The CDR3 DNA reads TGCGCCAGCAGCTTGGCATTCCAGGTGAACACCGGGGAGCTGTTTTTT. Protein: CASSLAFQVNTGELFF.